The clone carrying this T cell receptor beta chain was counted many times. The sample belongs to a study of T cells in Graves' hyperthyroidism and ophthalmopathy. The CDR3 regions of TCR beta were amplified from RNA transcripts. The primer set for the first-round RT-PCR of the TCR CDR3 was HTBI. TCRdb redid the calling of the multiplex PCR reads with MiXCR, one entry per CDR3 protein. The data contain hundreds of thousands of distinct CDR3 sequences, around 15% of them singletons. This receptor was identified in a woman aged 18-29 years with Graves' hyperthyroidism. Input material: blood.

The chain's CDR3 is CSARDPWGNSYNEQFF. The CDR3 nucleotides are TGCAGTGCTAGAGATCCTTGGGGAAACTCCTACAATGAGCAGTTCTTC. The chain employs TRBV20-1 and TRBJ2-1; D remains unclear. The V end lost 0 bases, the J end lost 0 bases, and 12 bases lay between the germline ends. The CDR3 loop spans 16 amino acids. Germline-derived CDR1 and CDR2 are DFQATT and SNEGSKA (reference sequence).